Shown below are 32 T cell receptor beta chains from a single sample sequenced in a study of cytomegalovirus exposure and HLA in healthy donors. Primers: 60 Vbeta forward and 13 Jbeta reverse. The method was immunoSEQ multiplex PCR; TCRdb's version includes in-frame clones alone and lacks a portion of them. The sample holds 95,000 to 100,000 clones, approximately 77% seen once. The sample was PBMCs. The receptors stem from a female donor in good health and CMV-seronegative.

The gene calls are TRBV5-5 and TRBJ2-7; maybe TRBD1 (6 bases). Germline lookup yields CDR1 SGHKS and CDR2 YYEKEE (reference sequence). V gave up 0 bases and J gave up 2 bases, with 18 bases separating them. CDR3 length: 17 residues. This CDR3 is CASSLELGAKRAYEQYF. The CDR3 DNA sequence: TGTGCCAGCAGCTTGGAATTGGGGGCAAAGAGGGCCTACGAGCAGTACTTC.

The CDR3 DNA is TGTGCCAGCCGAACAGGATGGACTGAAGCTTTCTTT. Amino acid sequence: CASRTGWTEAFF. The V call is TRBV11-1, the J call TRBJ1-1, with D maybe TRBD1 (5 bases). The germline V gene has CDR1 SGHAT and CDR2 FQDESV (reference sequence). The CDR3 has 12 amino acids. Trimming removed 8 bases from V and 5 bases from J, with 12 bases in between.

The chain is built from TRBV2 and TRBJ2-1; TRBD2 matches at 15 bases. This CDR3 has 15 amino acids. CDR1 is SNHLY, CDR2 FYNNEI, per germline. The V gene end was trimmed by 6 bases and the J gene end by 4 bases; junction bases not matched to a gene: 1. This chain's CDR3 is CASRGLAGGYNEQFF. CDR3 bases: TGTGCCAGCAGAGGACTAGCGGGGGGGTACAATGAGCAGTTCTTC.

The chain couples TRBV5-8 to TRBJ1-4; weak D call: TRBD1 (6 bases). The CDR3 length is 14 residues. CDR1 and CDR2 from the germline V gene are SGHTS and YDEGEE. Trimming left V 1 base short and J 8 bases short, with 12 bases between. DNA of the CDR3: TGTGCCAGCAGCTTGAGGGGGACGAGAGAAAAACTGTTTTTT. It yields the protein CASSLRGTREKLFF. Variable domain in full (rest from reference TRBV5-8 and TRBJ1-4): EAGVTQSPTHLIKTRGQQATLRCSPISGHTSVYWYQQALGLGLQFLLWYDEGEERNRGNFPPRFSGRQFPNYSSELNVNALELEDSALYLCASSLRGTREKLFFGSGTQLSVL.

This clone has just a few counts. This chain uses TRBV9 with TRBJ1-1; possible D gene TRBD1, 5 bases. Germline V gene data show CDR1 as SGDLS and CDR2 as YYNGEE. The CDR3 runs 13 residues. V gave up 4 bases and J gave up 6 bases, with 13 bases separating them. CDR3: CASSPSRVAEAFF. The CDR3 coding sequence is TGTGCCAGCAGCCCCTCCAGGGTCGCTGAAGCTTTCTTT.

The V and J genes are TRBV6-1 and TRBJ1-2, with 9 bases lining up with TRBD1. Looked up from germline, CDR1 is MNHNS and CDR2 is SASEGT. The CDR3 consists of 14 residues. V trimming: 8 bases; J trimming: 4 bases; junction bases outside the gene matches: 8. The CDR3 reads CASQLQGAVYGYTF. The CDR3 DNA follows: TGTGCCAGCCAACTACAGGGGGCGGTCTATGGCTACACCTTC.

V usage is TRBV9 and J usage is TRBJ1-2; D gene uncertain. V was shortened by 3 bases and J by 3 bases, with 18 bases between the two germline ends. This CDR3 is 16 amino acids long. CDR1 and CDR2 from the germline V gene are SGDLS and YYNGEE. The CDR3 sequence is CASSGSLEVYYYGYTF. CDR3 in DNA: TGTGCCAGCAGCGGGAGTCTGGAGGTATACTACTATGGCTACACCTTC.

The genes are TRBV30 and TRBJ2-3, with TRBD1 identical over 12 bases. V lost 0 bases, J lost 6 bases, and 7 bases stayed unmatched. Germline CDR1 and CDR2: GTSNPN and SVGIG (reference sequence). The CDR3 is 16 amino acids. CDR3 protein: CAWSVGQGANRDTQYF. The CDR3 DNA is TGTGCCTGGAGTGTGGGACAGGGGGCGAATAGGGATACGCAGTATTTT.

For this clone: This CDR3 is also generated by other DNA sequences in the sample. The J gene is TRBJ1-1, the V gene TRBV10-3, with 7 bases matching TRBD1. The CDR3 has 15 amino acids. The V segment lost 0 bases and the J segment 2 bases; nucleotides outside the gene matches: 3. Per germline, CDR1 ENHRY and CDR2 SYGVKD. The CDR3 protein is CAISESGQRNTEAFF. Written as DNA, the CDR3 is TGTGCCATCAGTGAGTCGGGACAGCGAAACACTGAAGCTTTCTTT.

The chain employs TRBV28 and TRBJ1-2; no reliable D call. The CDR3 spans 16 residues. The V gene's germline CDR1 is MDHEN and CDR2 SYDVKM. The V end lost 5 bases, the J end lost 5 bases, and 21 bases lay between the germline ends. CDR3 amino acids: CASSTPGVKGGYGYTF. Here the CDR3 DNA reads TGTGCCAGCAGTACCCCTGGGGTGAAGGGCGGGTATGGCTACACCTTC.

This clone was recorded once. A read error may produce the germline difference seen at one junction end. V gene TRBV7-7 combines with J gene TRBJ2-2; 8 nucleotides agree with TRBD1. This CDR3 spans 17 amino acids. CDR1 and CDR2 from the germline V gene are SSHAT and FNYEAQ (reference sequence). CDR3 sequence: CASSLFPQGAGGGELFF. CDR3 nucleotide sequence: TGTGCTAGCAGCTTATTCCCTCAGGGGGCAGGAGGCGGGGAGCTGTTTTTT.

The V and J genes are TRBV4-3 and TRBJ1-3; tentatively, D is TRBD1 (5 bases). This CDR3 region has 16 residues. Trimming removed 2 bases from V and 0 bases from J, with 11 bases in between. Germline V gives CDR1 LGHNA, CDR2 YSLEER. For the CDR3, the DNA is TGCGCCAGCAGCCAAACCGGGACTGCCTCTGGAAACACCATATATTTT. Its translation is CASSQTGTASGNTIYF.

The chain has TRBV7-3 and TRBJ2-3, with D maybe TRBD2 (6 bases). Trimming cost V 6 bases and J 4 bases, with 17 bases left between them. Germline V gene lookup returns CDR1 SGHTA and CDR2 FQGTGA. The CDR3 consists of 15 residues. CDR3 bases: TGTGCCAGCAGTTCAGGACCTCCGGGAGCAGATACGCAGTATTTT. This gives the protein CASSSGPPGADTQYF.

The chain links TRBV5-6 to TRBJ1-1; 10 bases line up with TRBD1. Germline loops: CDR1 SGHDT, CDR2 YYEEEE. This CDR3 has 16 residues. The V and J ends lost 4 bases and 4 bases, in that order; junction bases with no gene match: 10. This chain's CDR3 is CASSRYDRGRVTEAFF. The DNA of the CDR3 is TGTGCCAGCAGCCGTTATGACAGGGGGCGGGTCACTGAAGCTTTCTTT.

Written as DNA, the CDR3 is TGCGCCAGCAGCCAAGAAGGGATTCAGGGGAACGGGGAGCTGTTTTTT. Translating it yields CASSQEGIQGNGELFF. This chain uses TRBV4-3 with TRBJ2-2, with D maybe TRBD1 (6 bases). Germline V CDR1 and CDR2: LGHNA, YSLEER. V was pared by 0 bases and J by 7 bases, with 15 bases between. There are 16 residues in the CDR3.

This clone was seen a few times. V gene TRBV28 combines with J gene TRBJ2-4; D might be TRBD2 (5 bases). CDR1 and CDR2 (germline): MDHEN, SYDVKM. This CDR3 region has 14 residues. V shed 3 bases and J shed 8 bases, with 14 bases lying between them. The CDR3 reads CASSFDTPRDIQYF. The CDR3, as DNA: TGTGCCAGCAGTTTCGACACGCCGAGGGACATTCAGTACTTC.

This clone was detected only a few times. The J gene is TRBJ2-7, the V gene TRBV19; D gene uncertain. Germline V lookup: CDR1 LNHDA, CDR2 SQIVND (reference sequence). The CDR3 has 12 residues. Trimming shortened V by 5 bases and J by 3 bases, and 8 bases separated the two germline ends. The chain's CDR3 is CASSRPDYEQYF. The CDR3 coding sequence is TGTGCCAGTAGTCGCCCAGACTACGAGCAGTACTTC.

V gene TRBV4-2 combines with J gene TRBJ2-1, with TRBD2 matching over 11 bases. V dropped 3 bases and J dropped 4; count of bases not matched to a gene: 8. CDR1 and CDR2 (germline): LGHNA, YNFKEQ. The CDR3 extends over 17 amino acids. CDR3 amino acids: CASSHLAGGGEYNEQFF. As DNA, the CDR3 is TGTGCCAGCAGCCATTTAGCGGGGGGGGGAGAATACAATGAGCAGTTCTTC.

The CDR3 spells CASSQQVNSNQPQHF. CDR3 in DNA: TGTGCCAGCAGTCAACAGGTAAATAGCAATCAGCCCCAGCATTTT. J is TRBJ1-5 and V is TRBV2; TRBD1 might be the D (5 bases). The CDR3 is made up of 15 amino acids. Trimming pared 5 bases from V and 0 bases from J, leaving 11 bases between. The germline V gene encodes CDR1 SNHLY and CDR2 FYNNEI.

This clone was found a few times. This chain links TRBV7-9 with TRBJ2-7; D is ambiguous. Germline CDR1 SEHNR, CDR2 FQNEAQ (reference sequence). The CDR3 spans 15 residues. V lost 1 base, J lost 7 bases, and 17 bases lay in between. The DNA for the CDR3 is TGTGCCAGCAGCTTAGGATACGGTGGAGCCGGGGAGCAGTACTTC. Its protein is CASSLGYGGAGEQYF.

The V call is TRBV7-8, the J call TRBJ2-7, with 7 bases matching TRBD2. The CDR3 spans 14 residues. With V trimmed by 1 base and J by 7 bases, 7 bases remained unmatched. The germline gives CDR1 SGHVS, CDR2 FQNEAQ. Here the CDR3 reads CASSLETAGGEQYF. DNA for the CDR3: TGTGCCAGCAGCTTAGAAACCGCCGGGGGGGAGCAGTACTTC.

The chain employs TRBV7-2 and TRBJ2-1; no firm D call. The germline V and J ends were trimmed by 2 bases and 4 bases, with 9 bases remaining between them. Germline CDR1 SGHTA, CDR2 FQGNSA. The length of the CDR3 is 14 residues. This CDR3 reads CASSLLGPYNEQFF. The CDR3, as DNA: TGTGCCAGCAGCTTACTGGGCCCGTACAATGAGCAGTTCTTC.

The chain uses TRBV7-9 and TRBJ1-1, with D maybe TRBD1 (6 bases). The CDR3 runs 17 residues. Per germline, CDR1 SEHNR and CDR2 FQNEAQ (reference sequence). V lost 1 base, J lost 3 bases, and 18 bases lay in between. The chain's CDR3 is CASSLVGGGQGYTEAFF. DNA of the CDR3: TGTGCCAGCAGCTTAGTGGGGGGGGGCCAGGGGTACACTGAAGCTTTCTTT.

This clone showed up just once. The chain links TRBV2 to TRBJ1-5, with D possibly TRBD1 on 6 matching bases. V lost 5 bases, J lost 1 base, and 9 bases lay in between. This CDR3 has 14 amino acids. Germline V lookup: CDR1 SNHLY, CDR2 FYNNEI. The CDR3 DNA sequence: TGTGCCAGCAGTCGACAGGCCAGCAATCAGCCCCAGCATTTT. Its translation: CASSRQASNQPQHF.

This clone was observed a few times. The chain employs TRBV2 and TRBJ2-4; 15 positions match TRBD2. Germline V CDR1 and CDR2: SNHLY, FYNNEI. The CDR3 totals 17 residues. V shed 2 bases and J 7 bases; nucleotides not matched to a gene: 6. CDR3 nucleotides: TGTGCCAGCAGTGAAAGGACTAGCGGGAGGGCCTTGAACATTCAGTACTTC. It specifies CASSERTSGRALNIQYF.

The rearrangement links TRBV5-1 to TRBJ2-7; D call uncertain. Germline CDR1 reads SGHRS; CDR2 reads YFSETQ. V lost 3 bases, J lost 0 bases, and 7 bases lay in between. The CDR3 covers 13 residues. This CDR3 reads CASSSGSSYEQYF. The CDR3 nucleotides are TGCGCCAGCAGCTCAGGTAGCTCCTACGAGCAGTACTTC.

The V gene is TRBV15, the J gene TRBJ1-6; D is perhaps TRBD1 (6 bases). The CDR3 covers 15 residues. Trimming cost V 3 bases and J 9 bases, with 15 bases left between them. In germline, CDR1 is LNHNV, CDR2 YYDKDF (reference sequence). The CDR3 region has the DNA TGTGCCACCAGCAGTCGACAGGCTTGGGGTTCACCCCTCCACTTT. This translates into CATSSRQAWGSPLHF.

This clone has just a few counts. The rearrangement joins TRBV19 to TRBJ1-2; a weak D match, TRBD1 (6 bases). Germline-derived CDR1 and CDR2 are LNHDA and SQIVND (reference sequence). Trimming stripped 9 bases from V and 6 bases from J, with 14 bases between. There are 12 residues in the CDR3. In DNA, the CDR3 is TGTGCCAGCACGTCTGGGGGCGATGGCTACACCTTC. It specifies CASTSGGDGYTF.

The V and J genes are TRBV30 and TRBJ1-4; TRBD1 agrees at 7 bases. Looked up from germline, CDR1 is GTSNPN and CDR2 is SVGIG (reference sequence). With 2 bases clipped from V and 2 bases from J, the junction kept 5 bases outside the gene matches. This CDR3 has 15 residues. DNA of the CDR3: TGTGCCTGGAGTTCCTCGACAGGGACTAATGAAAAACTGTTTTTT. This encodes CAWSSSTGTNEKLFF.

The V gene is TRBV19, the J gene TRBJ2-1; D is possibly TRBD2 (6 bases). With 4 bases removed from V and 2 bases from J, the gap between germline ends came to 21 bases. This CDR3 comprises 18 residues. Germline lookup yields CDR1 LNHDA and CDR2 SQIVND (reference sequence). The DNA for the CDR3 is TGTGCCAGTAGTAGACGCGGGGAATTATTATTTCCCTACAATGAGCAGTTCTTC. Translation: CASSRRGELLFPYNEQFF.

V usage is TRBV28 and J usage is TRBJ2-2; TRBD1 matches at 8 bases. The junction had 21 bases not matched to a gene; V was cut back by 6 bases and J by 15 bases. The germline V gene has CDR1 MDHEN and CDR2 SYDVKM. This CDR3 is 16 amino acids long. DNA for the CDR3: TGTGCCAGCAGCCTCCGCGGGGCAGGGGGCTCTTTGAGAGTGTTTTTT. Amino acid sequence: CASSLRGAGGSLRVFF.

This chain joins TRBV7-2 and TRBJ2-1, with TRBD2 matching over 12 bases. This CDR3 is built from 15 residues. Germline loops: CDR1 SGHTA, CDR2 FQGNSA. J was trimmed by 7 bases and V by 5 bases; bases with no gene match: 6. The CDR3 region has the DNA TGTGCCAGCAGCCAAGGACTAGCGGGATCAAATGAGCAGTTCTTC. Its translation is CASSQGLAGSNEQFF. Full variable domain (missing parts from reference TRBV7-2 and TRBJ2-1): GAGVSQSPSNKVTEKGKDVELRCDPISGHTALYWYRQSLGQGLEFLIYFQGNSAPDKSGLPSDRFSAERTGGSVSTLTIQRTQQEDSAVYLCASSQGLAGSNEQFFGPGTRLTVL.